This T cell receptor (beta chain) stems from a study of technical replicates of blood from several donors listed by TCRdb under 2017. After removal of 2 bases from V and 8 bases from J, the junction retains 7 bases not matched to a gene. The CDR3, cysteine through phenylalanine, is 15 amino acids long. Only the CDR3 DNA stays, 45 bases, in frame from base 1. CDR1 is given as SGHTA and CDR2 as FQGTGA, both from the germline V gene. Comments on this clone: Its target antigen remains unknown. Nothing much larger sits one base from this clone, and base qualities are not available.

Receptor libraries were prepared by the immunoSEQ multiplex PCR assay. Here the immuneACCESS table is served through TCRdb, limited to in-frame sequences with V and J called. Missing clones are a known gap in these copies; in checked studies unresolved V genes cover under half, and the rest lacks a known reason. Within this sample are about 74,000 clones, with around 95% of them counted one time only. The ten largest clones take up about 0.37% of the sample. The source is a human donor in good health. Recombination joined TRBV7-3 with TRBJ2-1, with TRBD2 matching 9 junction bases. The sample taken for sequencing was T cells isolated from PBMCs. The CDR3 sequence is CASSLEAGGGDEQFF. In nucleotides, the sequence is TGTGCCAGCAGCTTAGAGGCGGGAGGGGGGGATGAGCAGTTCTTC.